This T cell receptor (beta chain) emerged from a study of blood T cell repertoires in COVID-19. Overall study context: Whether acute or convalescent, the COVID-19 samples came from the United States, Italy and Spain. In each case, the material was cDNA or gDNA derived from T cells, B-cell-depleted T cells, or PBMCs.

Germline values: CDR1 SGHRS, CDR2 YFSETQ. Germline trimming cut 0 bases from V and 1 base from J; bases unmatched to any gene: 2. CDR3 length: 15 residues. About this clone itself: The same CDR3 can be traced to other DNA sequences in this sample.

Source study methods: Reference gene primer amplification gave estimated nucleated cell counts. Clones were read by immunoSEQ multiplex PCR, and TCRdb kept only the in-frame ones, dropping some. The DNA was the basis for D and trimming; V, J and clone size are from that table. The sample shows approximately 270,000 clones, approximately 90% of them seen only once. The clonotype originates from a man aged 25-45 years with acute or convalescent COVID-19. The chain employs TRBV5-1 and TRBJ1-1; 8 bases line up with TRBD1. The sequenced material came from peripheral blood. Here the CDR3 DNA reads TGCGCCAGCAGCTTGGGGACAGGGACGAACACTGAAGCTTTCTTT. Protein: CASSLGTGTNTEAFF.